This TCR beta chain came from a study of shared clonotypes between healthy human individuals. The CDR3 length is 14 residues. V shed 5 bases and J shed 10 bases, with 18 bases lying between them. Germline V gives CDR1 MNHNS, CDR2 SASEGT. Generated by immunoSEQ multiplex PCR, the TCRdb table keeps only in-frame clones and is missing some. Seen here are 950,000 to 1,200,000 clones, 70% to 80% observed once, and the top ten hold 0.7% to 0.95%. The receptor was derived from a man between 18 and 35 years old in good health. Some clones in this sample may be carry-over from other donors' samples. J is TRBJ2-1 and V is TRBV6-1; D possibly corresponds to TRBD2 (5 bases). Material: memory CD4+ T cells from PBMCs. The subset: CD45RA-negative fraction. Here the CDR3 DNA reads TGTGCCAGCAGTCTAACACTAGTTTTAGACGAGCAGTTCTTC. Its translation is CASSLTLVLDEQFF.